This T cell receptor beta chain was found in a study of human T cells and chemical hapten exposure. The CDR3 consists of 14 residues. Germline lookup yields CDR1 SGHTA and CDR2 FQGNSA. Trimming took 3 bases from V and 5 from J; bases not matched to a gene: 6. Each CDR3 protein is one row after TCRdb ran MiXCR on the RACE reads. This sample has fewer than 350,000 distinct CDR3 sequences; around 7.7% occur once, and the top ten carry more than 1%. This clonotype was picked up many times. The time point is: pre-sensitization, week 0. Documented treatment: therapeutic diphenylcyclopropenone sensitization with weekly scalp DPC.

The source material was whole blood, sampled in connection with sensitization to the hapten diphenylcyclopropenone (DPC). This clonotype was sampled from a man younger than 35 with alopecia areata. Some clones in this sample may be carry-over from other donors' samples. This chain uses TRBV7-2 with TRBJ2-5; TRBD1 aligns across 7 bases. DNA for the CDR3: TGTGCCAGCAGCTTTCGACAGGGCGGTGAGACCCAGTACTTC. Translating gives CASSFRQGGETQYF.